These T cell receptor beta chains were read from a single sample in a study of shared clonotypes between healthy human individuals. TCRdb keeps only in-frame clones here, not all; method: immunoSEQ multiplex PCR. The sample yields around 1.6 million clones, about 98% seen once. Sequences were obtained from naive CD4+ T cells sorted from blood. These receptors originate from a man younger than 45 in good health. The CDR3 runs from the conserved cysteine through the conserved F or W. The D gene is left open where the match is weak. Size tells how often a clone was seen (once, few, many) or the class of an expanded clone, and some rows leave it out.

DNA: TGTGCCAGCAGCTTAGTACAGGGCGCGCGGCCTAATCAGCCCCAGCATTTT; CDR3: CASSLVQGARPNQPQHF; size: .; D: .; J: TRBJ1-5; V: TRBV7-2
DNA: TGTGCCAGCAGCCTCGGGACAGGGAGATCCTACGAGCAGTACTTC; CDR3: CASSLGTGRSYEQYF; size: .; D: TRBD1; J: TRBJ2-7; V: TRBV28
DNA: TGTGCCAGCAGCTTAATACCGGGACAGGGGAAAGATGAGCAGTTCTTC; CDR3: CASSLIPGQGKDEQFF; size: .; D: TRBD1; J: TRBJ2-1; V: TRBV7-3
DNA: TGCGCCAGCAGCTTGGCCGGTATAGGACAGCTCCTTTACGAGCAGTACTTC; CDR3: CASSLAGIGQLLYEQYF; size: once; D: .; J: TRBJ2-7; V: TRBV5-1
DNA: TGTGCCAGCAGTTACTCGACTAGACGCTACGAGCAGTACTTC; CDR3: CASSYSTRRYEQYF; size: .; D: .; J: TRBJ2-7; V: TRBV6-5
DNA: TGTGCCAGTACAGGGATGATTGGCTACACCTTC; CDR3: CASTGMIGYTF; size: .; D: .; J: TRBJ1-2; V: TRBV10-3
DNA: TGTGCCAGTAGTATGGCAGGGGCCGCCCGGACTAGCGGTCGCTCTGGGGCCAACGTCCTGACTTTC; CDR3: CASSMAGAARTSGRSGANVLTF; size: .; D: TRBD2; J: TRBJ2-6; V: TRBV19
DNA: TGCGCCAGCAGCCAGGGACTAGCGGATTACAATGAGCAGTTCTTC; CDR3: CASSQGLADYNEQFF; size: .; D: TRBD2; J: TRBJ2-1; V: TRBV5-1
DNA: TGTGCCTGGAGTGTGAGTGTTTGGGGCTCTGGCTACACCTTC; CDR3: CAWSVSVWGSGYTF; size: .; D: .; J: TRBJ1-2; V: TRBV30
DNA: TGTGCCAGCAGCCTAATAACCCTAGGGGCCAACGTCCTGACTTTC; CDR3: CASSLITLGANVLTF; size: .; D: .; J: TRBJ2-6; V: TRBV11-2
DNA: TGTGCCACTGGCTCGGGGGGTCTTAGCACCGGGGAGCTGTTTTTT; CDR3: CATGSGGLSTGELFF; size: .; D: TRBD2; J: TRBJ2-2; V: TRBV6-5
DNA: TGCGCCAGCAGCTTGGGACAGTATGGCTACACCTTC; CDR3: CASSLGQYGYTF; size: .; D: .; J: TRBJ1-2; V: TRBV5-1
DNA: TGTGCCAGCAGCCGTCTCTTGCGGACAGAAGAGACCCAGTACTTC; CDR3: CASSRLLRTEETQYF; size: .; D: .; J: TRBJ2-5; V: TRBV7-9
DNA: TGCGCCAGCAGCCAAGAACCCAGGGGAGGCGTGAGGCCCCAGCATTTT; CDR3: CASSQEPRGGVRPQHF; size: .; D: .; J: TRBJ1-5; V: TRBV4-1
DNA: TGCGCCAGCAGCTTGGGGGGAAATGCGGGCTACACCTTC; CDR3: CASSLGGNAGYTF; size: once; D: .; J: TRBJ1-2; V: TRBV5-1
DNA: TGTGCCAGCAGCCTAGGGCGTAGGCAGCCCCAGCATTTT; CDR3: CASSLGRRQPQHF; size: .; D: .; J: TRBJ1-5; V: TRBV7-2
DNA: TGTGCCAGCAGCTTAGGCCAAGTAGGACAGAGCAAATTCCACGAGCAGTACTTC; CDR3: CASSLGQVGQSKFHEQYF; size: .; D: .; J: TRBJ2-7; V: TRBV13
DNA: TGTGCCAGCAGCTCAACCGGGACAGTGTTCTCCTACGAGCAGTACTTC; CDR3: CASSSTGTVFSYEQYF; size: .; D: TRBD1; J: TRBJ2-7; V: TRBV11-2
DNA: TGTGCCAGCTCAGGAGACAGGCACTCTGGGGCCAACGTCCTGACTTTC; CDR3: CASSGDRHSGANVLTF; size: .; D: .; J: TRBJ2-6; V: TRBV18
DNA: TGTGCCAGCAGCCCCGGGACTCACGAGGGGGAGACCCAGTACTTC; CDR3: CASSPGTHEGETQYF; size: .; D: .; J: TRBJ2-5; V: TRBV11-2
DNA: TGCGCCAGCAGCTTAACAGGGGAAGGAGAGACCCAGTACTTC; CDR3: CASSLTGEGETQYF; size: .; D: TRBD1; J: TRBJ2-5; V: TRBV5-1
DNA: TGTGCCAGCAGCGCAAGACAGGGGGGAGATGAAAAACTGTTTTTT; CDR3: CASSARQGGDEKLFF; size: .; D: TRBD1; J: TRBJ1-4; V: TRBV9
DNA: TGTGCCACCAGCAGAGATCGGGCAAGCCCCGAGCAGTACTTC; CDR3: CATSRDRASPEQYF; size: .; D: .; J: TRBJ2-7; V: TRBV15
DNA: TGTGCCAGCAGCCCAGGAGGACTATCCAACTATGGCTACACCTTC; CDR3: CASSPGGLSNYGYTF; size: .; D: .; J: TRBJ1-2; V: TRBV9
DNA: TGTGCCAGCTCACCTAGACAGGGGGCGGAGGACACTGAAGCTTTCTTT; CDR3: CASSPRQGAEDTEAFF; size: .; D: TRBD1; J: TRBJ1-1; V: TRBV18
DNA: TGTGCCAGCACACAGGGATTTGCCGGGGAGCTGTTTTTT; CDR3: CASTQGFAGELFF; size: .; D: .; J: TRBJ2-2; V: TRBV6-5
DNA: TGTGCCAGCTCACCTCGACAGGGGAGGTCTGGAAACACCATATATTTT; CDR3: CASSPRQGRSGNTIYF; size: .; D: TRBD1; J: TRBJ1-3; V: TRBV18
DNA: TGTGCCAGCAGCTTGGGTTATAAGAGCAATCAGCCCCAGCATTTT; CDR3: CASSLGYKSNQPQHF; size: .; D: .; J: TRBJ1-5; V: TRBV5-8
DNA: TGTGCCAGCAGTCTACCCCCGGCGATGAACACTGAAGCTTTCTTT; CDR3: CASSLPPAMNTEAFF; size: once; D: .; J: TRBJ1-1; V: TRBV28
DNA: TGTGCCAGCAGCAACTGGGAAACTGAAGCTTTCTTT; CDR3: CASSNWETEAFF; size: .; D: .; J: TRBJ1-1; V: TRBV6-5
DNA: TGTGCCAGCAGCGTAATCGCCAGCGGGAGTAAGGAGACCCAGTACTTC; CDR3: CASSVIASGSKETQYF; size: .; D: TRBD2; J: TRBJ2-5; V: TRBV9
DNA: TGTGCCAGCAGCCCCCGTCGGGGTAGCGGGAGTGCAGATACGCAGTATTTT; CDR3: CASSPRRGSGSADTQYF; size: .; D: TRBD2; J: TRBJ2-3; V: TRBV5-4
DNA: TGTGCCAGCAGTCCCCCCGTCCCGTATGGCTACACCTTC; CDR3: CASSPPVPYGYTF; size: .; D: .; J: TRBJ1-2; V: TRBV6-5
DNA: TGTGCCAGCAGCCCCAGGGGGGCAGATGAAAAACTGTTTTTT; CDR3: CASSPRGADEKLFF; size: .; D: TRBD1; J: TRBJ1-4; V: TRBV5-5
DNA: TGTGCCAGCAGCCAAGAGGCTAGCAGACAAGAGACCCAGTACTTC; CDR3: CASSQEASRQETQYF; size: .; D: .; J: TRBJ2-5; V: TRBV4-2
DNA: TGTGCCAGCTCAAAAGGGCTAGAGACGACAGATACGCAGTATTTT; CDR3: CASSKGLETTDTQYF; size: .; D: .; J: TRBJ2-3; V: TRBV18
DNA: TGTGCCAGCAGCGTAGCTACTCTCAGGGGGGAGCTGTTTTTT; CDR3: CASSVATLRGELFF; size: .; D: .; J: TRBJ2-2; V: TRBV9